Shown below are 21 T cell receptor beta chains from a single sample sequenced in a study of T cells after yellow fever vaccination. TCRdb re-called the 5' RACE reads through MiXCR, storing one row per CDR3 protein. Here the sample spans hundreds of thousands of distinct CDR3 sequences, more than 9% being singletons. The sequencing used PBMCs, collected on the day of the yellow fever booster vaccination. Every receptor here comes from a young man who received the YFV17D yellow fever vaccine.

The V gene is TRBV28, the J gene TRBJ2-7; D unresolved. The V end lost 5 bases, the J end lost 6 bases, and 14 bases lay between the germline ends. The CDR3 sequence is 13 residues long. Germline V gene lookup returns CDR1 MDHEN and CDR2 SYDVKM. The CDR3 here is CASSGPLKLEQYF. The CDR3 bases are TGTGCCAGCAGTGGCCCCCTAAAGCTCGAGCAGTACTTC.

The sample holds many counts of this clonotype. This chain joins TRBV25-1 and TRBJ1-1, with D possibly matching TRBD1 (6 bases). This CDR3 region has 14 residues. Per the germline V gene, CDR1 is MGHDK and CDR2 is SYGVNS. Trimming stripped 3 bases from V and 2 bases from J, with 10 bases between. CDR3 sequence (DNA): TGTGCCAGCAGTGATAACAGGGTTAACACTGAAGCTTTCTTT. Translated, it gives CASSDNRVNTEAFF.

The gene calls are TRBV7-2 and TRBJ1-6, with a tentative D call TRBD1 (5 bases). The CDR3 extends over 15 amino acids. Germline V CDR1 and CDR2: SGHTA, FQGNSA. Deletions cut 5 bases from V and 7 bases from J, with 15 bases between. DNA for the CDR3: TGTGCCAGCAGCCTCGGACCAGGGATAAATTCACCCCTCCACTTT. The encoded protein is CASSLGPGINSPLHF. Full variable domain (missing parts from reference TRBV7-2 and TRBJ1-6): GAGVSQSPSNKVTEKGKDVELRCDPISGHTALYWYRQSLGQGLEFLIYFQGNSAPDKSGLPSDRFSAERTGGSVSTLTIQRTQQEDSAVYLCASSLGPGINSPLHFGNGTRLTVT.

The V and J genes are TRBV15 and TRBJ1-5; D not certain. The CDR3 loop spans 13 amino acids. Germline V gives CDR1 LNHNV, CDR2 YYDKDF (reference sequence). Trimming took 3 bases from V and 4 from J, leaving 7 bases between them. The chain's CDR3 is CATSSLVNQPQHF. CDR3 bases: TGTGCCACCAGCAGTTTAGTGAATCAGCCCCAGCATTTT.

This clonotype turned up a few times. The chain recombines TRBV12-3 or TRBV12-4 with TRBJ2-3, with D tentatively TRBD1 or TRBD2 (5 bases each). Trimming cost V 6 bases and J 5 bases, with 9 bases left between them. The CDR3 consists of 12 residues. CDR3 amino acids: CASSRAGDTQYF. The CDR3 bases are TGTGCCAGCAGCAGGGCGGGAGATACGCAGTATTTT.

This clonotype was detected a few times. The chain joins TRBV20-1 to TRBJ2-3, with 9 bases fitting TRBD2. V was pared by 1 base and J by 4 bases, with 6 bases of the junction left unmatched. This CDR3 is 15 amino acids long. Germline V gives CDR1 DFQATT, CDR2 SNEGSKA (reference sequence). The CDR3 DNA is TGCAGTGCTAGAGTCTCTAGCGGGAAAGCAGATACGCAGTATTTT. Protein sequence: CSARVSSGKADTQYF.

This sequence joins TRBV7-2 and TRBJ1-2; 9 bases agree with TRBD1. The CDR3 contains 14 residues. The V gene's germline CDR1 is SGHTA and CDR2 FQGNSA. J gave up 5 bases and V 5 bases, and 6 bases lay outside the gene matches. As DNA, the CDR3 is TGTGCCAGCAGCCAAGGGACAGGGCTGTATGGCTACACCTTC. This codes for CASSQGTGLYGYTF.

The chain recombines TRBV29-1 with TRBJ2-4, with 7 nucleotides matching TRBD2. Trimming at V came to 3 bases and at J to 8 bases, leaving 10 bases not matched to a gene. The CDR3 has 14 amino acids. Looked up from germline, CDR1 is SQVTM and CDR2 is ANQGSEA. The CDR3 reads CSVDPGLPTDIQYF. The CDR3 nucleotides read TGCAGCGTTGACCCGGGACTACCCACGGACATTCAGTACTTC.

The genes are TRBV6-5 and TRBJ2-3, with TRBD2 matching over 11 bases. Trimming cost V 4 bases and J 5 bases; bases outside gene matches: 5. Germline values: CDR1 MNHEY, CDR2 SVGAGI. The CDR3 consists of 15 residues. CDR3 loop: CASSLAGGPRDTQYF. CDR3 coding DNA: TGTGCCAGCAGTTTAGCGGGAGGGCCGAGAGATACGCAGTATTTT.

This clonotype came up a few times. The CDR3 nucleotides read TGCAGTGCTCAAAGGTCGGCTAGCGGGAGCAATGAGCAGTTCTTC. Translating it yields CSAQRSASGSNEQFF. The chain combines TRBV20-1 with TRBJ2-1; 10 bases agree with TRBD2. The germline gives CDR1 DFQATT, CDR2 SNEGSKA (reference sequence). This CDR3 comprises 15 residues. The V and J ends lost 5 bases and 6 bases, in that order; junction bases with no gene match: 10.

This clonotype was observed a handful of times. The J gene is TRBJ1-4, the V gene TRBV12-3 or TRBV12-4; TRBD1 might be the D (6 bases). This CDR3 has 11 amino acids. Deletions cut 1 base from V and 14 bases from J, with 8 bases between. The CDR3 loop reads CASSLGRGLFF. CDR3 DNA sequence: TGTGCCAGCAGTTTAGGGAGGGGGCTGTTTTTT.

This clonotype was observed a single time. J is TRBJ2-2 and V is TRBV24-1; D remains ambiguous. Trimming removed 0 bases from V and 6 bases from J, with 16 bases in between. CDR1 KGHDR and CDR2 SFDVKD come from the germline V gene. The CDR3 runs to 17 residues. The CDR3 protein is CATSDLQYYDGSGELFF. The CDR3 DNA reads TGTGCCACCAGTGATTTGCAATATTATGACGGATCCGGGGAGCTGTTTTTT.

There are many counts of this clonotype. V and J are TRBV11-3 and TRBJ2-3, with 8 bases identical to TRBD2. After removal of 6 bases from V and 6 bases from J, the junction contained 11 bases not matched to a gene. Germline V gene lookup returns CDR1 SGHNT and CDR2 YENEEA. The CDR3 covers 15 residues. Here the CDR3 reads CASSQTSGGRDTQYF. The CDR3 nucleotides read TGTGCCAGCAGTCAAACTAGCGGAGGACGGGATACGCAGTATTTT.

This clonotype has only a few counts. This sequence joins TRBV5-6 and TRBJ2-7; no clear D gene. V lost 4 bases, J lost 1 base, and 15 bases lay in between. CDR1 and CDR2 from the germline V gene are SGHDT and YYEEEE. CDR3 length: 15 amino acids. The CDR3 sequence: CASSVMMFGSYEQYF. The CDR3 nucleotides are TGTGCCAGCAGCGTGATGATGTTCGGATCCTACGAGCAGTACTTC.

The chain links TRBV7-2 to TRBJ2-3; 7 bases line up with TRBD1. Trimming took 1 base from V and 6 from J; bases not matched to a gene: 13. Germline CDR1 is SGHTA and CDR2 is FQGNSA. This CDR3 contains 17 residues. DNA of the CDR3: TGTGCCAGCAGCTTAGGAGGGGGCACACTACTGGGGGATACGCAGTATTTT. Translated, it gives CASSLGGGTLLGDTQYF.

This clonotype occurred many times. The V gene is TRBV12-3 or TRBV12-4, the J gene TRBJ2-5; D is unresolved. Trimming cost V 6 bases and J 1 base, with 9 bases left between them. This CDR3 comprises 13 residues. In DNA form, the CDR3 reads TGTGCCAGCAGCGGGCCCCTCCAAGAGACCCAGTACTTC. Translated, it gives CASSGPLQETQYF.

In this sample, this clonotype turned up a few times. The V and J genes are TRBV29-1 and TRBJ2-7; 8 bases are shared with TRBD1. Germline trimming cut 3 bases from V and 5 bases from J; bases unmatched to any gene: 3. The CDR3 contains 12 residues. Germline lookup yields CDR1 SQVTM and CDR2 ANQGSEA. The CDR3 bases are TGCAGCGTTGATCAGGGGGCGGACGAGCAGTACTTC. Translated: CSVDQGADEQYF.

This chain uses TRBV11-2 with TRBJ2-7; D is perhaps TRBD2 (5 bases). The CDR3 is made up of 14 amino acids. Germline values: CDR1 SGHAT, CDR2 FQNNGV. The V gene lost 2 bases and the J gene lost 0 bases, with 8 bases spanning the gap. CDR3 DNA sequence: TGTGCCAGCAGCTTACGGGATTTCTCCTACGAGCAGTACTTC. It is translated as CASSLRDFSYEQYF.

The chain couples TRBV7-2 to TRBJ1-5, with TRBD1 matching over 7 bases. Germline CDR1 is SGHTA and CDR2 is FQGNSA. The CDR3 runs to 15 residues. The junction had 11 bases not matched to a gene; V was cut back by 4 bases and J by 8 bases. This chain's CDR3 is CASSSEGTVPKPQHF. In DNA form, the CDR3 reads TGTGCCAGCAGCTCCGAGGGGACAGTTCCGAAGCCCCAGCATTTT.

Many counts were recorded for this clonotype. The CDR3 DNA is TGTGCCAGCAGGGCCCCTTCAGGGTACGGTGAGCAGTTCTTC. Translation gives CASRAPSGYGEQFF. V usage is TRBV9 and J usage is TRBJ2-1; maybe TRBD1 (5 bases). Germline CDR1 and CDR2: SGDLS and YYNGEE. Trimming removed 5 bases from V and 9 bases from J, with 18 bases in between. The CDR3 totals 14 residues.

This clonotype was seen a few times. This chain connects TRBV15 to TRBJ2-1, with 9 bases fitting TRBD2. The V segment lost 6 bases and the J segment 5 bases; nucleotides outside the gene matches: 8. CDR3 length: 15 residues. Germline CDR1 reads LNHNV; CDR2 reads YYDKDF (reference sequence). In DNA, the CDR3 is TGTGCCACCAGACCTCGCGGGGGGGACCACAATGAGCAGTTCTTC. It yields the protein CATRPRGGDHNEQFF.